A single sample gave rise to the 28 T cell receptor beta chains below, sequenced in a study of Ad26.COV2.S vaccination and SARS-CoV-2 variants. Only in-frame clones appear in the TCRdb table, and some are missing; sequencing was by immunoSEQ multiplex PCR. The sample lists about 350,000 clones; about 91% were seen once. The sample consisted of peripheral blood, taken after recovery from COVID-19. These receptor sequences come from a human donor who had recovered from COVID-19.

This clone was seen only a few times. V gene TRBV6-4 combines with J gene TRBJ2-6; possibly TRBD1 for D (6 bases). Trimming removed 4 bases from V and 2 bases from J, with 12 bases in between. The length of the CDR3 is 16 residues. The germline V gene encodes CDR1 MRHNA and CDR2 SNTAGT. The CDR3 spells CASSGGSGAGANVLTF. Written as DNA, the CDR3 is TGTGCCAGCAGTGGAGGCTCAGGGGCTGGGGCCAACGTCCTGACTTTC.

This clone was found a few times. The CDR3: CASSDRGQKNNSPLHF. The CDR3 nucleotides read TGTGCCAGCAGCGACAGGGGGCAGAAGAATAATTCACCCCTCCACTTT. The rearrangement links TRBV11-2 to TRBJ1-6, with TRBD1 identical over 10 bases. CDR1 and CDR2 (germline): SGHAT, FQNNGV. The CDR3 has 16 amino acids. V lost 5 bases to trimming and J lost 5 bases; unmatched junction nucleotides: 6.

The chain is built from TRBV18 and TRBJ2-7; D is unclear. With 0 bases removed from V and 1 base from J, the gap between germline ends came to 13 bases. Germline V gene sequence: CDR1 KGHSH, CDR2 LQKENI. The CDR3 has 16 amino acids. The CDR3 region has the DNA TGTGCCAGCTCACCACCGGGTGGATTCCTTTCCTACGAGCAGTACTTC. The encoded protein is CASSPPGGFLSYEQYF.

On this clone itself: The identical CDR3 is also encoded by other nucleotide sequences in the sample. This chain links TRBV27 with TRBJ2-2, with D unclear. The ends were cut back, 5 bases at V and 1 base at J, with 8 bases in the middle. The CDR3 spans 14 residues. CDR1 is MNHEY, CDR2 SMNVEV, per germline (reference sequence). The chain's CDR3 is CASSLSVNTGELFF. The CDR3 DNA is TGTGCCAGCAGTCTCAGTGTGAACACCGGGGAGCTGTTTTTT.

The V and J genes are TRBV5-6 and TRBJ1-1; D remains unclear. The V end lost 6 bases, the J end lost 4 bases, and 7 bases lay between the germline ends. The length of the CDR3 is 11 residues. Germline V lookup: CDR1 SGHDT, CDR2 YYEEEE. The CDR3 sequence is CASKIGTEAFF. CDR3 in DNA: TGTGCCAGCAAAATCGGCACTGAAGCTTTCTTT. The variable domain in full, with the rest retrieved from reference TRBV5-6 and TRBJ1-1, is DAGVTQSPTHLIKTRGQQVTLRCSPKSGHDTVSWYQQALGQGPQFIFQYYEEEERQRGNFPDRFSGHQFPNYSSELNVNALLLGDSALYLCASKIGTEAFFGQGTRLTVV.

The sample holds a few counts of this clone. The gene calls are TRBV27 and TRBJ2-1; D is undetermined. Trimming pared 1 base from V and 7 bases from J, leaving 5 bases between. Germline V gene sequence: CDR1 MNHEY, CDR2 SMNVEV (reference sequence). The CDR3 loop spans 12 amino acids. The CDR3 nucleotides read TGTGCCAGCAGTTTATTTGGGAATGAGCAGTTCTTC. It translates to CASSLFGNEQFF.

J is TRBJ2-2 and V is TRBV11-2; no reliable D call. This CDR3 spans 15 amino acids. Trimming removed 1 base from V and 4 bases from J, with 10 bases in between. From germline, CDR1 is SGHAT and CDR2 FQNNGV. The CDR3 coding sequence is TGTGCCAGCAGCTTAGGCGGACCTGGCACCGGGGAGCTGTTTTTT. Amino acids: CASSLGGPGTGELFF.

This chain links TRBV13 with TRBJ1-2; TRBD1 matches at 12 bases. The CDR3 totals 12 residues. Germline-derived CDR1 and CDR2 are PRHDT and FYEKMQ (reference sequence). Losses at the gene ends were 5 bases for V and 14 bases for J; bases not matched to a gene: 6. Here the CDR3 DNA reads TGTGCCAGCAGCCGGGACAGGGGGCCGACGACCTTC. It is translated as CASSRDRGPTTF.

The gene calls are TRBV7-2 and TRBJ2-5, with TRBD1 as a possible D gene (7 bases). Trimming removed 4 bases from V and 4 bases from J, with 25 bases in between. CDR1 and CDR2 (germline): SGHTA, FQGNSA. The CDR3 has 18 amino acids. The CDR3 DNA reads TGTGCCAGCAGCTCATCACCCTTTCTGACAGGGCGGGGAGAGACCCAGTACTTC. Protein sequence: CASSSSPFLTGRGETQYF. Full variable domain (missing parts from reference TRBV7-2 and TRBJ2-5): GAGVSQSPSNKVTEKGKDVELRCDPISGHTALYWYRQSLGQGLEFLIYFQGNSAPDKSGLPSDRFSAERTGGSVSTLTIQRTQQEDSAVYLCASSSSPFLTGRGETQYFGPGTRLLVL.

The genes are TRBV5-6 and TRBJ2-7, with TRBD1 matching 7 bases. The CDR3 runs to 13 residues. The germline gives CDR1 SGHDT, CDR2 YYEEEE. V trimming: 4 bases; J trimming: 2 bases; junction bases outside the gene matches: 3. The CDR3 region has the DNA TGTGCCAGCAGCCGGGGACAGACCTACGAGCAGTACTTC. Its translation is CASSRGQTYEQYF.

This chain uses TRBV9 with TRBJ1-2; unclear D gene. The CDR3 is 12 amino acids. Germline V gene lookup returns CDR1 SGDLS and CDR2 YYNGEE. Trimming pared 0 bases from V and 3 bases from J, leaving 3 bases between. CDR3: CASSVAHYGYTF. The CDR3 nucleotides are TGTGCCAGCAGCGTAGCCCACTATGGCTACACCTTC.

This clone was observed once. This rearrangement joins TRBV14 to TRBJ2-1; D gene ambiguous. The germline CDR1 and CDR2 sequences are SGHDN and FVKESK. The V end lost 4 bases, the J end lost 0 bases, and 13 bases lay between the germline ends. The CDR3 is 16 amino acids. The CDR3, as DNA: TGTGCCAGCAGCCCAGACCGAACTTACTCCTACAATGAGCAGTTCTTC. Translated, it gives CASSPDRTYSYNEQFF.

The chain links TRBV7-8 to TRBJ2-7; 10 nucleotides agree with TRBD1. V was pared by 8 bases and J by 4 bases, with 8 bases of the junction left unmatched. Looked up from germline, CDR1 is SGHVS and CDR2 is FQNEAQ. This CDR3 region has 14 residues. The CDR3, as DNA: TGTGCCAGCTCCCCTCGGGACAGGGGTTACGAGCAGTACTTC. Amino acid sequence: CASSPRDRGYEQYF. The whole variable domain, filled in from reference TRBV7-8 and TRBJ2-7, reads GAGVSQSPRYKVAKRGQDVALRCDPISGHVSLFWYQQALGQGPEFLTYFQNEAQLDKSGLPSDRFFAERPEGSVSTLKIQRTQQEDSAVYLCASSPRDRGYEQYFGPGTRLTVT.

A note on this clone: This same CDR3 is encoded by further DNA sequences in the sample. J is TRBJ2-3 and V is TRBV5-1; D remains unclear. Germline CDR1 SGHRS, CDR2 YFSETQ. This CDR3 is built from 12 residues. V lost 0 bases to trimming and J lost 6 bases, with 5 bases between them. CDR3 loop: CASSLGVDTQYF. The CDR3 DNA reads TGCGCCAGCAGCTTGGGCGTGGATACGCAGTATTTT.

V usage is TRBV6-6 and J usage is TRBJ2-7; D is ambiguous. The CDR3 covers 13 residues. Germline values: CDR1 MNHNY, CDR2 SVGAGI (reference sequence). The V gene lost 2 bases and the J gene lost 7 bases, with 12 bases spanning the gap. In nucleotides, the CDR3 is TGTGCCAGCAGTTACGGTGGGGTGTGGGAGCAGTACTTC. It codes for CASSYGGVWEQYF.

The chain couples TRBV7-2 to TRBJ2-7; D is ambiguous. CDR1 and CDR2 from the germline V gene are SGHTA and FQGNSA. This CDR3 has 12 amino acids. Trimming took off 8 bases at V and 2 bases at J, with 10 bases between the two ends. CDR3 sequence (DNA): TGTGCCAGCGGGCCCAGGCCCTACGAGCAGTACTTC. This translates into CASGPRPYEQYF. Variable domain in full (rest from reference TRBV7-2 and TRBJ2-7): GAGVSQSPSNKVTEKGKDVELRCDPISGHTALYWYRQSLGQGLEFLIYFQGNSAPDKSGLPSDRFSAERTGGSVSTLTIQRTQQEDSAVYLCASGPRPYEQYFGPGTRLTVT.

The V call is TRBV5-1, the J call TRBJ1-1; perhaps TRBD1 as D (6 bases). Trimming shortened V by 1 base and J by 4 bases, and 8 bases separated the two germline ends. Germline CDR1 is SGHRS and CDR2 is YFSETQ. This CDR3 spans 13 amino acids. This CDR3 reads CASSLRGTTEAFF. CDR3 nucleotide sequence: TGCGCCAGCAGCTTGAGGGGGACCACTGAAGCTTTCTTT. Supplemented by reference TRBV5-1 and TRBJ1-1, the full variable domain reads KAGVTQTPRYLIKTRGQQVTLSCSPISGHRSVSWYQQTPGQGLQFLFEYFSETQRNKGNFPGRFSGRQFSNSRSEMNVSTLELGDSALYLCASSLRGTTEAFFGQGTRLTVV.

The CDR3 loop is CASSPGGSGEAFF. As DNA, the CDR3 is TGCGCCAGCAGCCCGGGGGGTTCAGGTGAAGCTTTCTTT. The rearrangement links TRBV5-1 to TRBJ1-1; perhaps TRBD1 as D (5 bases). There are 13 residues in the CDR3. Per germline, CDR1 SGHRS and CDR2 YFSETQ. Trimming shortened V by 4 bases and J by 7 bases, and 14 bases separated the two germline ends.

The chain carries TRBV27 and TRBJ1-5; a possible D gene is TRBD1 (6 bases). V lost 5 bases and J 7 bases, leaving 18 bases between the germline ends. The V gene's germline CDR1 is MNHEY and CDR2 SMNVEV (reference sequence). CDR3 size: 15 residues. The CDR3 DNA follows: TGTGCCAGCAGTCCCTACCAACAGGGTTCCCAGCCCCAGCATTTT. It translates to CASSPYQQGSQPQHF.

The rearrangement joins TRBV5-1 to TRBJ1-3; D ambiguous. V gave up 4 bases and J gave up 1 base, with 9 bases separating them. The CDR3 runs to 14 residues. Germline lookup yields CDR1 SGHRS and CDR2 YFSETQ. CDR3 coding DNA: TGCGCCAGCAGCCCGGGAGTATCTGGAAACACCATATATTTT. As protein: CASSPGVSGNTIYF.

V and J are TRBV4-3 and TRBJ2-7, with a possible D match to TRBD1 (6 bases). This CDR3 spans 15 amino acids. Trimming stripped 1 base from V and 3 bases from J, with 13 bases between. The germline CDR1 and CDR2 sequences are LGHNA and YSLEER. CDR3 nucleotide sequence: TGCGCCAGCAGCCAAGCCAGGGGCCAAGGCTACGAGCAGTACTTC. Protein sequence: CASSQARGQGYEQYF.

This clone was counted between two and nine times. The rearrangement uses TRBV3-1 (or the pseudogene TRBV3-2) and TRBJ1-6, with D perhaps TRBD1 (5 bases). CDR1 and CDR2 (germline): LGHDT, YNNKEL (reference sequence). V lost 1 base and J 9 bases, leaving 13 bases between the germline ends. The CDR3 consists of 15 residues. The CDR3 region is CASSQGDRSASPLHF. In DNA form, the CDR3 reads TGTGCCAGCAGCCAAGGGGACCGTTCCGCTTCACCCCTCCACTTT.

The genes are TRBV7-8 and TRBJ1-1, with D hard to call. The length of the CDR3 is 14 residues. Trimming shortened V by 5 bases and J by 6 bases, and 16 bases separated the two germline ends. Germline V gene lookup returns CDR1 SGHVS and CDR2 FQNEAQ. The CDR3: CASSPLGRRPEAFF. CDR3 coding DNA: TGTGCCAGCAGCCCCCTGGGCAGAAGGCCTGAAGCTTTCTTT.

V gene TRBV12-3 or TRBV12-4 combines with J gene TRBJ2-3; D not resolved. V gave up 3 bases and J gave up 3 bases, with 7 bases separating them. The CDR3 spans 13 residues. CDR3 in DNA: TGTGCCAGCAGTTTCCCCCCTACAGATACGCAGTATTTT. Protein sequence: CASSFPPTDTQYF.

V usage is TRBV13 and J usage is TRBJ2-1; D is possibly TRBD2 (6 bases). V was shortened by 3 bases and J by 7 bases, with 16 bases between the two germline ends. The germline V gene has CDR1 PRHDT and CDR2 FYEKMQ (reference sequence). CDR3 length: 15 amino acids. CDR3 protein: CASSFSPGLQNEQFF. CDR3 DNA sequence: TGTGCCAGCAGCTTCTCCCCGGGACTTCAAAATGAGCAGTTCTTC.

The V call is TRBV2, the J call TRBJ2-3; TRBD2 matches at 14 bases. The CDR3 has 14 amino acids. From germline, CDR1 is SNHLY and CDR2 FYNNEI. Trimming at V came to 7 bases and at J to 4 bases, leaving 1 base not matched to a gene. CDR3 nucleotides: TGTGCCAGCACGACTAGCGGGGGGGCAGATACGCAGTATTTT. It encodes CASTTSGGADTQYF.

Concerning this clone: Additional DNA sequences in this sample encode the identical CDR3. The chain is built from TRBV4-1 and TRBJ2-5; D is undetermined. The CDR3 is made up of 12 amino acids. The V end lost 0 bases, the J end lost 4 bases, and 3 bases lay between the germline ends. CDR1 and CDR2 from the germline V gene are MGHRA and YSYEKL. For the CDR3, the DNA is TGCGCCAGCAGCCAAGACAGAGAGACCCAGTACTTC. Residues: CASSQDRETQYF.

The rearrangement uses TRBV10-3 and TRBJ1-2; possible D gene TRBD1, 6 bases. Trimming left V 5 bases short and J 6 bases short, with 13 bases between. CDR1 ENHRY and CDR2 SYGVKD come from the germline V gene. The CDR3 is 13 amino acids. The CDR3 spells CAISSERGDGYTF. The CDR3 DNA follows: TGTGCCATCAGTTCCGAGAGGGGGGATGGCTACACCTTC.